These 24 T cell receptor beta chains originate from one sample sequenced in a study of blood T cell repertoires in COVID-19. Assay: immunoSEQ multiplex PCR; the TCRdb copy retains only in-frame clones and omits some. This sample yields tens of thousands of clones, of which about four fifths are seen a single time; under 35% belongs to the top ten. Sequences were obtained from peripheral blood. The receptors were gathered from a human donor in a cohort sampled during active COVID-19.

Concerning this clone itself: An end of the junction does not agree with germline; a read error may underlie this. The sample holds other DNA sequences that translate to the same CDR3. The rearrangement uses TRBV13 and TRBJ2-7; 7 bases map to TRBD1. The CDR3 runs to 14 residues. The germline gives CDR1 PRHDT, CDR2 FYEKMQ (reference sequence). The CDR3 is CASSSTGTEDEQYF. The DNA for the CDR3 is TGTGCCAGCAGTTCCACCGGGACAGAGGACGAGCAATACTTC.

The rearrangement uses TRBV7-8 and TRBJ2-3, with D unresolved. V was clipped by 2 bases and J by 4 bases, with 10 bases between them. This CDR3 region has 14 residues. Per germline, CDR1 SGHVS and CDR2 FQNEAQ. DNA for the CDR3: TGTGCCAGCAGCTTACGAAGCGCCGCAGATACGCAGTATTTT. As protein: CASSLRSAADTQYF. The whole variable domain, filled in from reference TRBV7-8 and TRBJ2-3, reads GAGVSQSPRYKVAKRGQDVALRCDPISGHVSLFWYQQALGQGPEFLTYFQNEAQLDKSGLPSDRFFAERPEGSVSTLKIQRTQQEDSAVYLCASSLRSAADTQYFGPGTRLTVL.

V and J are TRBV12-5 and TRBJ2-3, with TRBD1 matching 7 bases. The CDR3 totals 13 residues. Germline V CDR1 and CDR2: LGHNT, FRNRAP. V shed 6 bases, J shed 4 bases, and the junction held 4 bases outside the gene matches. The CDR3 reads CASGGTVSDTQYF. The CDR3 coding sequence is TGTGCTAGTGGGGGGACAGTGTCAGATACGCAGTATTTT.

The V and J genes are TRBV7-2 and TRBJ2-7, with TRBD2 matching over 10 bases. The germline CDR1 and CDR2 sequences are SGHTA and FQGNSA. J gave up 6 bases and V 5 bases, and 13 bases lay outside the gene matches. This CDR3 has 16 amino acids. In nucleotides, the CDR3 is TGTGCCAGCAGCCCCCGGGGGGCTAGCGGGGGTCGCGAGCAGTACTTC. It codes for CASSPRGASGGREQYF.

The rearrangement uses TRBV15 and TRBJ2-2; 8 nucleotides line up with TRBD1. The length of the CDR3 is 15 residues. V trimming: 1 base; J trimming: 9 bases; junction bases outside the gene matches: 7. Looked up from germline, CDR1 is LNHNV and CDR2 is YYDKDF (reference sequence). The CDR3 region is CATSRAPGDRRELFF. DNA of the CDR3: TGTGCCACCAGCAGAGCTCCGGGGGACAGGAGGGAGCTGTTTTTT.

The chain employs TRBV5-4 and TRBJ2-7; 9 nucleotides line up with TRBD1. The CDR3 totals 15 residues. Looked up from germline, CDR1 is SGHNT and CDR2 is YYREEE (reference sequence). Trimming removed 4 bases from V and 6 bases from J; junction bases left unmatched: 11. The CDR3 nucleotides are TGTGCCAGCAGCCCGGACAGGGGAGAATATGGCGAGCAGTACTTC. Its protein product is CASSPDRGEYGEQYF.

The J gene is TRBJ2-2, the V gene TRBV11-3, with D possibly being TRBD1 (8 bases). The CDR3 is made up of 14 amino acids. Germline-derived CDR1 and CDR2 are SGHNT and YENEEA. V was cut by 5 bases and J by 7 bases, with 14 bases left in between. The CDR3 bases are TGTGCCAGCAGCACAGGGGGAGGGCTCGGGGAGCTGTTTTTT. Translated, it gives CASSTGGGLGELFF.

This chain links TRBV18 with TRBJ2-1; D gene unclear. The CDR3 runs 15 residues. V was cut by 4 bases and J by 6 bases, with 16 bases left in between. Per the germline V gene, CDR1 is KGHSH and CDR2 is LQKENI. In nucleotides, the CDR3 is TGTGCCAGCTCACTTTCCTCCGTGGCCTCCAATGAGCAGTTCTTC. Translated, it gives CASSLSSVASNEQFF.

This chain connects TRBV28 to TRBJ2-5; D might be TRBD1 (5 bases). Germline CDR1 MDHEN, CDR2 SYDVKM. There are 13 residues in the CDR3. Trimming stripped 3 bases from V and 2 bases from J, with 7 bases between. CDR3 sequence: CASSLGRQETQYF. CDR3 DNA: TGTGCCAGCAGTTTGGGGCGGCAAGAGACCCAGTACTTC.

CDR3 DNA: TGTGCCAGCCGAGAAGCAGGCCCCGTCATACTCAATTCACCCCTCCACTTT. Translation: CASREAGPVILNSPLHF. This chain uses TRBV28 with TRBJ1-6; no clear D gene. The V and J ends lost 8 bases and 7 bases respectively, with 24 bases between them. The CDR3 covers 17 residues. CDR1 is MDHEN, CDR2 SYDVKM, per germline.

The V call is TRBV12-3 or TRBV12-4, the J call TRBJ2-1; TRBD1 aligns across 7 bases. V gave up 7 bases and J gave up 7 bases; unmatched junction bases: 7. The CDR3 has 13 residues. The CDR3 spells CASKLGQMNEQFF. DNA of the CDR3: TGTGCCAGCAAATTGGGACAGATGAATGAGCAGTTCTTC.

CDR3 sequence: CASSQIGGRGGNTQYF. Written as DNA, the CDR3 is TGTGCCAGCAGCCAAATTGGCGGGAGGGGAGGAAATACGCAGTATTTT. The chain joins TRBV4-2 to TRBJ2-3, with 9 nucleotides matching TRBD2. The CDR3 spans 16 residues. The germline V gene encodes CDR1 LGHNA and CDR2 YNFKEQ. The V and J ends lost 2 bases and 7 bases, in that order; junction bases with no gene match: 10.

This chain links TRBV5-1 with TRBJ2-5; 10 bases align to TRBD1. J gave up 5 bases and V 3 bases, and 10 bases lay outside the gene matches. Germline V gene sequence: CDR1 SGHRS, CDR2 YFSETQ. This CDR3 region has 16 residues. CDR3 region: CASSYQTGGAAETQYF. For the CDR3, the DNA is TGCGCCAGCAGCTACCAGACAGGGGGCGCGGCTGAGACCCAGTACTTC.

The chain links TRBV18 to TRBJ1-5; 8 bases align to TRBD1. Germline V CDR1 and CDR2: KGHSH, LQKENI. Trimming at V came to 4 bases and at J to 0 bases, leaving 11 bases not matched to a gene. This CDR3 comprises 18 residues. CDR3 in amino acids: CASSLGPQGAGSNQPQHF. DNA of the CDR3: TGTGCCAGCTCACTCGGGCCCCAGGGGGCTGGTAGCAATCAGCCCCAGCATTTT.

The count of this clone is one. The chain recombines TRBV19 with TRBJ1-6; TRBD1 aligns across 7 bases. This CDR3 is built from 15 residues. Germline V gives CDR1 LNHDA, CDR2 SQIVND (reference sequence). V lost 3 bases to trimming and J lost 7 bases; unmatched junction nucleotides: 6. DNA for the CDR3: TGTGCCAGTAGTATGGGGCTGACAGGGAATTCACCCCTCCACTTT. Amino acids: CASSMGLTGNSPLHF.

The chain uses TRBV3-1 (or the pseudogene TRBV3-2) and TRBJ2-7, with 8 bases lining up with TRBD2. This CDR3 is built from 14 residues. After removal of 2 bases from V and 6 bases from J, the junction contained 6 bases not matched to a gene. The germline V gene encodes CDR1 LGHDT and CDR2 YNNKEL (reference sequence). CDR3 protein: CASSQSGSLGEQYF. The CDR3 DNA sequence: TGTGCCAGCAGCCAAAGCGGGAGCTTAGGCGAGCAGTACTTC.

The rearrangement uses TRBV5-4 and TRBJ2-5; 10 nucleotides agree with TRBD2. V shed 0 bases, J shed 5 bases, and the junction held 7 bases outside the gene matches. CDR3 length equals 16 residues. Germline V CDR1 and CDR2: SGHNT, YYREEE (reference sequence). The chain's CDR3 is CASSLEGLAGVETQYF. The CDR3 DNA reads as TGTGCCAGCAGCTTGGAAGGGCTAGCGGGAGTCGAGACCCAGTACTTC.

The V gene is TRBV29-1, the J gene TRBJ1-1; the D gene is possibly TRBD1 (5 bases). V lost 6 bases, J lost 2 bases, and 13 bases lay in between. The germline gives CDR1 SQVTM, CDR2 ANQGSEA. The CDR3 consists of 13 residues. DNA for the CDR3: TGCAGCGTACGACAGACCTCCAACACTGAAGCTTTCTTT. Encoded protein: CSVRQTSNTEAFF.

The chain has TRBV19 and TRBJ2-3; D ambiguous. Germline V lookup: CDR1 LNHDA, CDR2 SQIVND (reference sequence). This CDR3 has 14 residues. V was trimmed by 6 bases and J by 0 bases, leaving 10 bases between them. CDR3 sequence: CASRSRSSTDTQYF. CDR3 in DNA: TGTGCCAGTAGGTCCAGGTCTAGCACAGATACGCAGTATTTT.

This sequence joins TRBV6-2 or TRBV6-3 and TRBJ1-1; a weak D match, TRBD1 (5 bases). The V gene's germline CDR1 is MNHEY and CDR2 SVGEGT. The length of the CDR3 is 11 residues. V was clipped by 6 bases and J by 6 bases, with 8 bases between them. Here the CDR3 reads CASSWGAEAFF. In DNA, the CDR3 is TGTGCCAGCAGCTGGGGGGCTGAAGCTTTCTTT.

The chain uses TRBV12-5 and TRBJ1-2; possibly TRBD1 for D (6 bases). CDR1 LGHNT and CDR2 FRNRAP come from the germline V gene. The V end was cut by 2 bases, the J end by 3 bases, with 10 bases between. This CDR3 is 14 amino acids long. CDR3 bases: TGTGCTAGTGGTTTGTCACACAGGGACTATGGCTACACCTTC. Its translation is CASGLSHRDYGYTF.

The chain uses TRBV6-4 and TRBJ2-2; TRBD2 aligns across 8 bases. Germline CDR1 MRHNA, CDR2 SNTAGT. V shed 4 bases, J shed 5 bases, and the junction held 3 bases outside the gene matches. This CDR3 contains 14 residues. This chain's CDR3 is CASSAAGGTGELFF. In nucleotides, the CDR3 is TGTGCCAGCAGTGCGGCGGGAGGAACCGGGGAGCTGTTTTTT.

The chain uses TRBV10-1 and TRBJ2-1, with D unclear. This CDR3 is built from 15 residues. Germline V CDR1 and CDR2: WNHNN, SYGVQD (reference sequence). Trimming shortened V by 3 bases and J by 0 bases, and 9 bases separated the two germline ends. DNA for the CDR3: TGCGCCAGCAGTGACCGCTCCAGCTCCTACAATGAGCAGTTCTTC. Protein sequence: CASSDRSSSYNEQFF.

The V gene is TRBV6-5, the J gene TRBJ2-7; D is perhaps TRBD2 (6 bases). The CDR3 spans 14 residues. Germline CDR1 MNHEY, CDR2 SVGAGI. Trimming cost V 6 bases and J 3 bases, with 15 bases left between them. CDR3 amino acids: CASSLSLEGYEQYF. CDR3 nucleotide sequence: TGTGCCAGCAGCTTGTCCTTGGAGGGCTACGAGCAGTACTTC.